These T cell receptor beta chains were read from a single sample in a study of T cell responses to AZD1222 COVID-19 vaccine. Libraries were prepared by immunoSEQ multiplex PCR; TCRdb keeps only in-frame clonotypes and omits some of them. The sample comprises around 140,000 clones, approximately 90% of which are singletons, and about 5% rests with the top ten. The sequencing used peripheral blood, collected on day 0 of AZD1222 vaccination. The source is an adult in good health. Each CDR3 is given with its conserved first and last residue. The D gene is left open where the match is weak. Expanded clones get a size class; other rows say once, few or many, or leave the size out.

CASSPTGPGTSGSPREQYF,TGTGCCAGCAGCCCCACCGGACCCGGGACTAGCGGGAGCCCGAGAGAGCAGTACTTC,TRBV5-5,few,TRBD2,TRBJ2-7
CASSSIRDGEYGYTF,TGTGCCAGCAGCTCCATTCGCGACGGAGAATATGGCTACACCTTC,TRBV7-2,.,.,TRBJ1-2
CATSDWTGRGTGETQYF,TGTGCCACCAGTGATTGGACGGGAAGAGGGACGGGAGAGACCCAGTACTTC,TRBV24-1,.,.,TRBJ2-5
CASSEDYLGHAQYF,TGTGCCAGCAGTGAGGACTACCTTGGCCATGCGCAGTATTTT,TRBV2,.,.,TRBJ2-3
CASSPAGKAYEQYF,TGTGCCAGCTCACCGGCAGGGAAAGCCTACGAGCAGTACTTC,TRBV18,few,.,TRBJ2-7
CASSRGRAENEQYF,TGTGCCAGTAGTCGTGGGAGGGCCGAGAACGAGCAGTACTTC,TRBV19,.,TRBD2,TRBJ2-7
CSASWQGDTQPQHF,TGCAGTGCTAGTTGGCAGGGGGATACTCAGCCCCAGCATTTT,TRBV20-1,.,TRBD1,TRBJ1-5
CASSFVGGYEQYF,TGTGCCAGCAGTTTTGTCGGGGGGTACGAGCAGTACTTC,TRBV28,.,TRBD2,TRBJ2-7
CASSLTGVTEAFF,TGTGCCAGCAGCTTGACAGGGGTCACTGAAGCTTTCTTT,TRBV7-2,.,TRBD1,TRBJ1-1
CASNRPQGKNSPLHF,TGTGCCAGCAACCGCCCACAGGGGAAAAATTCACCCCTCCACTTT,TRBV28,.,TRBD1,TRBJ1-6
CASCRGRGEKLFF,TGTGCCAGCTGCAGGGGCCGGGGTGAAAAACTGTTTTTT,TRBV6-5,.,.,TRBJ1-4
CASSSTSEKLFF,TGTGCCAGCAGCTCAACTTCTGAAAAACTGTTTTTT,TRBV2,.,.,TRBJ1-4
CASSLQGPIANEKLFF,TGTGCCAGCAGCTTACAGGGGCCGATAGCTAATGAAAAACTGTTTTTT,TRBV7-2,.,.,TRBJ1-4
CASSLDRGTEETQYF,TGTGCCAGCAGCTTAGATCGGGGGACAGAAGAGACCCAGTACTTC,TRBV7-2,few,.,TRBJ2-5
CASSRGGSLSYEQYF,TGTGCCAGCAGCCGAGGGGGGTCCCTCTCCTACGAGCAGTACTTC,TRBV27,once,.,TRBJ2-7
CASRQGGTGGSPLHF,TGTGCCAGCAGGCAAGGAGGGACTGGGGGCTCACCCCTCCACTTT,TRBV28,.,.,TRBJ1-6
CASRDRVGYTF,TGTGCCAGCAGGGACAGGGTTGGCTACACCTTC,TRBV2,.,TRBD1,TRBJ1-2
CASSLSTDTQYF,TGTGCCAGCAGTCTGAGCACAGATACGCAGTATTTT,TRBV28,once,.,TRBJ2-3
CASSPPGGLGEQYF,TGTGCCAGCTCACCACCGGGGGGACTGGGGGAGCAGTACTTC,TRBV18,.,.,TRBJ2-7
CASRGNTEAFF,TGTGCCAGCAGGGGGAACACTGAAGCTTTCTTT,TRBV2,.,.,TRBJ1-1
CASSHDTGGEKLFF,TGCGCCAGCAGCCACGACACAGGGGGTGAAAAACTGTTTTTT,TRBV4-3,.,TRBD1,TRBJ1-4
CASSRVAGVADTQYF,TGTGCCAGCAGCCGTGTAGCGGGAGTGGCAGATACGCAGTATTTT,TRBV7-2,.,TRBD2,TRBJ2-3